The source of this T cell receptor beta chain is a study of blood T cell repertoires in COVID-19. Background on the study: Whether acute or convalescent, the COVID-19 samples came from the United States, Italy and Spain. T cells, B-cell-depleted T cells, or PBMCs supplied cDNA or gDNA.

In the original workflow: Researchers report that nucleated cell counts were estimated from reference gene primer amplification. Profiled with immunoSEQ multiplex PCR; TCRdb holds only in-frame clones, not every one. The DNA was the basis for D and trimming; V, J and clone size are from that table. Of under 350,000 clones in the sample, 85% to 90% were seen once. Germline V CDR1 and CDR2: SEHNR, FQNEAQ (reference sequence). This CDR3 is 16 amino acids long. V was clipped by 0 bases and J by 7 bases, with 13 bases between them. V usage is TRBV7-9 and J usage is TRBJ1-6; D possibly corresponds to TRBD1 (5 bases). The TCR comes from a man aged 40-55 years with acute or convalescent COVID-19. Sequenced: peripheral blood. CDR3 DNA sequence: TGTGCCAGCAGCTTAGCGGCCACAGGAGGGAATTCACCCCTCCACTTT. Translated: CASSLAATGGNSPLHF.